Listed here is a single T cell receptor beta chain. With V trimmed by 5 bases and J by 5 bases, 7 bases remained unmatched. Per the germline V gene, CDR1 is KGHSH and CDR2 is LQKENI. This CDR3 region has 14 residues. In the authors' methods: Reference gene primer amplification yielded estimated nucleated cell counts. Some clones are missing from TCRdb's copy, which holds only in-frame ones; the method was immunoSEQ multiplex PCR. The V and J calls and the clone size are those of that table, but D and trimming were determined from the DNA. The sample lists around 78,000 clones; around 88% were seen once. The sample originates from a study of blood T cell repertoires in COVID-19. Study overall: COVID-19 samples, acute and convalescent, were from the United States, Italy and Spain. From T cells, B-cell-depleted T cells, or PBMCs came the material, which was cDNA or gDNA.

Individuals drawn from 20 to 25 US areas were roughly 18 to 95 years old. This chain connects TRBV18 to TRBJ2-5, with 8 bases that match TRBD2. The sequenced sample was PBMCs or T cells enriched from blood (not recorded which). The sequence came from a woman between 50 and 59 years old with acute COVID-19. The DNA of the CDR3 is TGTGCCAGCTCAGACCGGGGACTAGGTGAGACCCAGTACTTC. Its translation is CASSDRGLGETQYF.